This T cell receptor beta chain was identified during a study of cytomegalovirus exposure and HLA in healthy donors. Study details: Among several hundred genotyped donors, 80% to 90% fell in the Caucasian-associated ancestry cluster. Study results and caveats: One variant, a missense change in DCLRE1C, was linked in a later analysis to TCR beta V- and J-gene trimming.

Points on this clone: The antigen is undetermined.

In the PCR, 60 Vbeta and 13 Jbeta primers were used. Here immunoSEQ multiplex PCR was the method, and the copy in TCRdb shows in-frame clones only, minus some. Seen here are over 150,000 clones, approximately 80% observed once, and the top ten hold 0.95% to 1.5%. The specimen was PBMCs. The source of this sequence is a boy aged 2 to 10 in good health and CMV-seronegative.

CDR3 sequence reads: CASSPGQGIGRSGADTQYF. The CDR3 DNA reads as TGTGCCAGCAGCCCGGGACAGGGGATTGGGAGGTCTGGCGCAGATACGCAGTATTTT. The rearrangement joins TRBV5-4 to TRBJ2-3; 10 bases align to TRBD1. The ends lost 4 bases at V and 4 bases at J; junction bases unmatched: 18. The CDR3 is made up of 19 amino acids. Germline V gene sequence: CDR1 SGHNT, CDR2 YYREEE (reference sequence).